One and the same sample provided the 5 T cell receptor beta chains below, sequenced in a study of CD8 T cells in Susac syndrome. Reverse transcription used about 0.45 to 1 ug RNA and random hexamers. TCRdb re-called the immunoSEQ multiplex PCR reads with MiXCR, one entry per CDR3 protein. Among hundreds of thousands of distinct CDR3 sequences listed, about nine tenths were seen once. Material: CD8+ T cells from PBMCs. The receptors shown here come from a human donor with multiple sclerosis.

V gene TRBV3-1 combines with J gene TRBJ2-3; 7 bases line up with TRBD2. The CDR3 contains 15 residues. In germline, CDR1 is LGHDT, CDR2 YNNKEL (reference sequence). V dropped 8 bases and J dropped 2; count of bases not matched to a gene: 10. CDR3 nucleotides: TGTGCCAGCCTTCAAGGCAGCGGGATCACAGATACGCAGTATTTT. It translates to CASLQGSGITDTQYF.

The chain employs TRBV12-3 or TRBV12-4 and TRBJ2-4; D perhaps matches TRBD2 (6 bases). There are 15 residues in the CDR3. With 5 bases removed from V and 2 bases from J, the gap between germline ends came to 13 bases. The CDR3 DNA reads TGTGCCAGCAGTCCCCTGACTAGTCCCAAAAACATTCAGTACTTC. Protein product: CASSPLTSPKNIQYF.

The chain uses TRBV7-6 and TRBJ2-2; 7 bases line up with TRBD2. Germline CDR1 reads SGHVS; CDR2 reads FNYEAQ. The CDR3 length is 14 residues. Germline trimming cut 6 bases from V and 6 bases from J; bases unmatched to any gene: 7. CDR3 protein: CASSSFTSAGELFF. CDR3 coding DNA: TGTGCCAGCAGTTCATTTACTAGCGCCGGGGAGCTGTTTTTT.

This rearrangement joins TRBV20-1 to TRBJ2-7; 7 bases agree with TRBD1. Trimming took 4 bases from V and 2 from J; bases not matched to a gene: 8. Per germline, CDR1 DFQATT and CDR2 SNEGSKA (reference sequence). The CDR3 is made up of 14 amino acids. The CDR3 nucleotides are TGCAGTGCTACCCACTCAGGGGGAACCTACGAGCAGTACTTC. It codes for CSATHSGGTYEQYF.

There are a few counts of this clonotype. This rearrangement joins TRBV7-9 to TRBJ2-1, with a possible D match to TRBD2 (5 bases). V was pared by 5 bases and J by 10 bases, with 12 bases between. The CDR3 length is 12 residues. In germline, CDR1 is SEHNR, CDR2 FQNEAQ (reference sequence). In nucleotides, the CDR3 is TGTGCCAGCAGCATGGACTTTCTCGAGCAGTTCTTC. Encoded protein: CASSMDFLEQFF.